Below, 26 T cell receptor beta chains from the same sample are listed, as sequenced in a study of graft-versus-host responses after intestinal transplantation (dated by TCRdb to about 2021). This specimen's time point label, interpreted: cells obtained before transplantation from donor or recipient. For these receptors, no antigen is known. The protocol used for the library was the immunoSEQ multiplex PCR assay. Entries here come from immuneACCESS through TCRdb and include only in-frame sequences with V and J called. Some clones fail to appear in such tables; in the studies checked, an unresolved V gene covers under half of the shortfall, and the cause of the remainder is unknown. The sample has 90,000 to 150,000 clones on record, around 95% of them singletons. Over 2.5% of the sample is in the top ten clones. The input for sequencing was unstimulated CD8+ T cells sorted from spleen or lymph node cells, taken before intestinal transplant. The receptors stem from a human donor who received an intestinal transplant.

This clone was counted a single time. The gene calls are TRBV29-1 and TRBJ1-1; D not resolved. The length of the CDR3 is 10 residues. The V and J ends lost 4 bases and 4 bases respectively, with 4 bases between them. Per the germline V gene, CDR1 is SQVTM and CDR2 is ANQGSEA. As DNA, the CDR3 is TGCAGCGTTGCAAGCACTGAAGCTTTCTTT. Translating gives CSVASTEAFF.

The J gene is TRBJ1-1, the V gene TRBV27; D unresolved. Germline CDR1 reads MNHEY; CDR2 reads SMNVEV (reference sequence). The CDR3 loop spans 13 amino acids. V was trimmed by 0 bases and J by 1 base, leaving 3 bases between them. DNA of the CDR3: TGTGCCAGCAGTTTATCGAAGAACACTGAAGCTTTCTTT. This gives the protein CASSLSKNTEAFF.

V is TRBV25-1 and J is TRBJ2-7; D is perhaps TRBD1 or TRBD2 (6 bases each). V was pared by 5 bases and J by 7 bases, with 18 bases between. The germline gives CDR1 MGHDK, CDR2 SYGVNS. The CDR3 length is 14 residues. The CDR3 sequence: CASSSETRGGEQYF. The CDR3 nucleotides are TGTGCCAGCAGTTCTGAGACACGAGGGGGGGAGCAGTACTTC.

Here the CDR3 reads CASKDSGRSSYNEQFF. Here the CDR3 DNA reads TGTGCCAGCAAAGATAGCGGGAGGAGCTCCTACAATGAGCAGTTCTTC. This chain joins TRBV5-4 and TRBJ2-1; TRBD2 matches 10 bases. In germline, CDR1 is SGHNT, CDR2 YYREEE (reference sequence). Trimming at V came to 6 bases and at J to 0 bases, leaving 6 bases not matched to a gene. CDR3 length: 16 residues.

The J gene is TRBJ1-1, the V gene TRBV5-1; 7 bases are a match to TRBD1. The CDR3 has 15 residues. V gave up 0 bases and J gave up 0 bases; unmatched junction bases: 2. Germline V lookup: CDR1 SGHRS, CDR2 YFSETQ. DNA for the CDR3: TGCGCCAGCAGCTTGGCGCAGGGGGTGAACACTGAAGCTTTCTTT. Amino acids: CASSLAQGVNTEAFF.

This chain links TRBV9 with TRBJ1-1; D unclear. Germline lookup yields CDR1 SGDLS and CDR2 YYNGEE. The CDR3 is 13 amino acids. Trimming cost V 0 bases and J 0 bases, with 3 bases left between them. CDR3 sequence: CASSVDMNTEAFF. CDR3 DNA sequence: TGTGCCAGCAGCGTAGACATGAACACTGAAGCTTTCTTT.

The count of this clone is one. The V call is TRBV5-1, the J call TRBJ1-3; a weak D match, TRBD1 (5 bases). Germline V gene sequence: CDR1 SGHRS, CDR2 YFSETQ. V was shortened by 4 bases and J by 0 bases, with 8 bases between the two germline ends. CDR3 length: 14 amino acids. The CDR3 coding sequence is TGCGCCAGCAGCCCGGACAACTCTGGAAACACCATATATTTT. This encodes CASSPDNSGNTIYF.

The chain joins TRBV28 to TRBJ2-5; D may match TRBD1 or TRBD2 (6 bases each). There are 17 residues in the CDR3. The germline gives CDR1 MDHEN, CDR2 SYDVKM. Between the trimmed V and J ends, which lost 5 bases and 0 bases, there was a span of 19 bases. The CDR3 is CASSPTHGGRYQETQYF. CDR3 nucleotides: TGTGCCAGCAGTCCCACCCACGGGGGCAGGTACCAAGAGACCCAGTACTTC.

The chain carries TRBV11-3 and TRBJ2-1; 11 bases line up with TRBD2. The CDR3 has 15 amino acids. J lost 5 bases, V lost 4 bases, and 4 bases had no gene match. Germline values: CDR1 SGHNT, CDR2 YENEEA. Here the CDR3 DNA reads TGTGCCAGCAGCTCCCGACTAGCGGGAAACAATGAGCAGTTCTTC. Its translation: CASSSRLAGNNEQFF.

The genes are TRBV7-3 and TRBJ2-2; tentatively, D is TRBD1 (6 bases). Trimming left V 3 bases short and J 4 bases short, with 9 bases between. CDR1 is SGHTA, CDR2 FQGTGA, per germline. This CDR3 is built from 14 residues. CDR3 bases: TGTGCCAGCAGCTTCGGACAGCCCACCGGGGAGCTGTTTTTT. The encoded protein is CASSFGQPTGELFF.

J is TRBJ2-1 and V is TRBV6-5, with D uncertain. Trimming cost V 0 bases and J 7 bases, with 13 bases left between them. The CDR3 covers 15 residues. The V gene's germline CDR1 is MNHEY and CDR2 SVGAGI. CDR3 coding DNA: TGTGCCAGCAGTTACTCGGCCCAAGGTTTAAATGAGCAGTTCTTC. It specifies CASSYSAQGLNEQFF.

The J gene is TRBJ2-5, the V gene TRBV19; the match to TRBD2 covers 7 bases. Germline assignment: CDR1 LNHDA and CDR2 SQIVND (reference sequence). The junction had 10 bases not matched to a gene; V was cut back by 1 base and J by 11 bases. The CDR3 consists of 14 residues. CDR3 bases: TGTGCCAGTAGTATAGTTCCGGGAGGAGGTGAGCAGTACTTC. This gives the protein CASSIVPGGGEQYF.

The chain has TRBV7-9 and TRBJ2-7; 7 bases align to TRBD1. The CDR3 has 18 amino acids. Germline CDR1 SEHNR, CDR2 FQNEAQ (reference sequence). The trim removed 1 base at V and 4 bases at J, leaving 16 bases unmatched. The CDR3 protein is CASSLEAADRVNPYEQYF. The CDR3 DNA follows: TGTGCCAGCAGCTTAGAAGCGGCCGACAGGGTAAACCCTTACGAGCAGTACTTC. The whole variable domain, remainder taken from reference TRBV7-9 and TRBJ2-7, is DTGVSQNPRHKITKRGQNVTFRCDPISEHNRLYWYRQTLGQGPEFLTYFQNEAQLEKSRLLSDRFSAERPKGSFSTLEIQRTEQGDSAMYLCASSLEAADRVNPYEQYFGPGTRLTVT.

V usage is TRBV30 and J usage is TRBJ2-3; perhaps D is TRBD1 or TRBD2 (5 bases each). V lost 0 bases and J 2 bases, leaving 12 bases between the germline ends. In germline, CDR1 is GTSNPN, CDR2 SVGIG (reference sequence). The CDR3 sequence is 15 residues long. Written as DNA, the CDR3 is TGTGCCTGGAGTGTACTGACAGCGGACACAGATACGCAGTATTTT. Translating gives CAWSVLTADTDTQYF.

The genes are TRBV30 and TRBJ1-5, with 7 bases lining up with TRBD1. J lost 1 base, V lost 7 bases, and 13 bases had no gene match. This CDR3 contains 16 residues. Germline CDR1 and CDR2: GTSNPN and SVGIG (reference sequence). The CDR3 sequence: CAFKASRGQSNQPQHF. CDR3 coding DNA: TGTGCCTTTAAAGCCTCCCGGGGACAGAGCAATCAGCCCCAGCATTTT.

V usage is TRBV7-9 and J usage is TRBJ2-1; the D gene is possibly TRBD2 (6 bases). CDR1 and CDR2 (germline): SEHNR, FQNEAQ (reference sequence). Trimming removed 3 bases at V and 15 bases at J, with 12 bases between. The CDR3 is made up of 11 amino acids. CDR3 in DNA: TGTGCCAGCAGCTTGACTGGGGGAGGGTTCTTC. Residues: CASSLTGGGFF.

The chain couples TRBV2 to TRBJ2-3; D possibly corresponds to TRBD1 (5 bases). CDR1 SNHLY and CDR2 FYNNEI come from the germline V gene. The CDR3 length is 17 residues. V was trimmed by 3 bases and J by 3 bases, leaving 19 bases between them. The CDR3 sequence is CASSDALGRALTDTQYF. CDR3 DNA sequence: TGTGCCAGCAGTGATGCGTTGGGCAGGGCCTTGACAGATACGCAGTATTTT.

The chain is built from TRBV19 and TRBJ1-5; the D is unclear. V lost 1 base, J lost 1 base, and 8 bases lay in between. The germline CDR1 and CDR2 sequences are LNHDA and SQIVND (reference sequence). This CDR3 spans 15 amino acids. The CDR3 nucleotides read TGTGCCAGTAGTATAGTTTGGCCGAGCAATCAGCCCCAGCATTTT. This encodes CASSIVWPSNQPQHF. The entire variable domain, with the rest obtained from reference TRBV19 and TRBJ1-5, is as follows: DGGITQSPKYLFRKEGQNVTLSCEQNLNHDAMYWYRQDPGQGLRLIYYSQIVNDFQKGDIAEGYSVSREKKESFPLTVTSAQKNPTAFYLCASSIVWPSNQPQHFGDGTRLSIL.

The CDR3 sequence is CASTGSRGYTF. CDR3 DNA sequence: TGTGCCAGCACAGGCTCCCGGGGCTACACCTTC. The chain couples TRBV6-5 to TRBJ1-2; D remains unclear. CDR1 and CDR2 from the germline V gene are MNHEY and SVGAGI. This CDR3 has 11 amino acids. Trimming stripped 7 bases from V and 8 bases from J, with 11 bases between.

V gene TRBV28 combines with J gene TRBJ1-6; 7 nucleotides align to TRBD1. The CDR3 is 14 amino acids. CDR1 MDHEN and CDR2 SYDVKM come from the germline V gene. Trimming took 5 bases from V and 5 from J; bases not matched to a gene: 3. CDR3 bases: TGTGCCAGCAGTCTGGGACAGAATAATTCACCCCTCCACTTT. This translates into CASSLGQNNSPLHF.

The chain employs TRBV6-1 and TRBJ2-1, with TRBD2 identical over 10 bases. Germline lookup yields CDR1 MNHNS and CDR2 SASEGT. This CDR3 contains 13 residues. Trimming removed 10 bases from V and 9 bases from J; junction bases left unmatched: 9. CDR3 sequence reads: CAIRSGRALEQFF. Written as DNA, the CDR3 is TGTGCCATCAGAAGCGGGAGGGCCCTTGAGCAGTTCTTC.

Notes on this clone: The same CDR3 also results from other DNA sequences found in this sample. The chain is built from TRBV27 and TRBJ2-6, with D unclear. V was cut by 6 bases and J by 0 bases, with 6 bases left in between. The germline CDR1 and CDR2 sequences are MNHEY and SMNVEV (reference sequence). The CDR3 totals 14 residues. The CDR3 sequence is CASSPFSGANVLTF. In DNA, the CDR3 is TGTGCCAGCAGCCCCTTCTCTGGGGCCAACGTCCTGACTTTC.

The chain has TRBV9 and TRBJ2-1, with 9 positions matching TRBD2. This CDR3 region has 15 residues. Germline V CDR1 and CDR2: SGDLS, YYNGEE. V gave up 4 bases and J gave up 10 bases; unmatched junction bases: 12. CDR3 residues: CASSPRSGSTGEQFF. Written as DNA, the CDR3 is TGTGCCAGCAGCCCCCGTAGCGGGAGTACGGGGGAGCAGTTCTTC.

The chain recombines TRBV27 with TRBJ2-1; TRBD2 matches at 7 bases. Losses at the gene ends were 3 bases for V and 6 bases for J; bases not matched to a gene: 2. The CDR3 contains 13 residues. Germline V gene sequence: CDR1 MNHEY, CDR2 SMNVEV (reference sequence). CDR3 in DNA: TGTGCCAGCAGTTTGGCGGGAGCCAATGAGCAGTTCTTC. Translation: CASSLAGANEQFF.

The J gene is TRBJ1-3, the V gene TRBV27; D uncertain. This CDR3 has 14 amino acids. Between the trimmed V and J ends, which lost 2 bases and 1 base, there was a span of 6 bases. CDR1 is MNHEY and CDR2 is SMNVEV in the germline V gene (reference sequence). CDR3 region: CASSLGQSGNTIYF. As DNA, the CDR3 is TGTGCCAGCAGTTTAGGGCAGTCTGGAAACACCATATATTTT.

In its sample, this clone was seen once. V and J are TRBV5-1 and TRBJ1-1; D is ambiguous. Germline values: CDR1 SGHRS, CDR2 YFSETQ. The CDR3 has 15 amino acids. Between the trimmed V and J ends, which lost 1 base and 7 bases, there was a span of 17 bases. The CDR3 region is CASSLQDGPLLEAFF. The CDR3 DNA follows: TGCGCCAGCAGCTTGCAGGATGGGCCACTCCTTGAAGCTTTCTTT. The full variable domain, rest sourced from reference TRBV5-1 and TRBJ1-1, is KAGVTQTPRYLIKTRGQQVTLSCSPISGHRSVSWYQQTPGQGLQFLFEYFSETQRNKGNFPGRFSGRQFSNSRSEMNVSTLELGDSALYLCASSLQDGPLLEAFFGQGTRLTVV.